This paragraph covers one T cell receptor beta chain sequence. Its antigen is unidentified. These data come from a study of somatic mutations in cytotoxic T cells in rheumatoid arthritis. Repertoires were generated with immunoSEQ multiplex PCR, while TCRdb's copy carries only in-frame clones and drops some. The data hold fewer than 12,000 clones, with roughly 73% observed a single time. Findings of the study overall: The study found CD8+ clonality increased with age in rheumatoid arthritis patients, not healthy controls.

The length of the CDR3 is 17 residues. Germline CDR1 and CDR2: SGDLS and YYNGEE. V was pared by 4 bases and J by 0 bases, with 14 bases between. The receptor's source is a man in his 60s in good health. Sequences were obtained from CD8+ T cells sorted from blood. The chain couples TRBV9 to TRBJ1-6; tentative D call: TRBD1 (5 bases). CDR3 nucleotides: TGTGCCAGCAGCCCCAGAGGGGAAGTCTCCTATAATTCACCCCTCCACTTT. As protein: CASSPRGEVSYNSPLHF. Supplemented by reference TRBV9 and TRBJ1-6, the full variable domain reads DSGVTQTPKHLITATGQRVTLRCSPRSGDLSVYWYQQSLDQGLQFLIQYYNGEERAKGNILERFSAQQFPDLHSELNLSSLELGDSALYFCASSPRGEVSYNSPLHFGNGTRLTVT.